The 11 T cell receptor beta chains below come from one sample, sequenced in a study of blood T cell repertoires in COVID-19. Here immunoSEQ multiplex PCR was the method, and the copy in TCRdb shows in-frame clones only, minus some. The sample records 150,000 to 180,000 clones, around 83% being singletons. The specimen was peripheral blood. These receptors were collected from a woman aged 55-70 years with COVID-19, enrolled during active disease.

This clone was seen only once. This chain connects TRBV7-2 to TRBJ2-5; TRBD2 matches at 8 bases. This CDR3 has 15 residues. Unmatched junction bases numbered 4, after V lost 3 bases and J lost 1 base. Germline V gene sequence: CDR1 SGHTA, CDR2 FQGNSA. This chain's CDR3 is CASSFSGASQETQYF. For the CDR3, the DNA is TGTGCCAGCAGCTTTAGCGGGGCCTCCCAAGAGACCCAGTACTTC.

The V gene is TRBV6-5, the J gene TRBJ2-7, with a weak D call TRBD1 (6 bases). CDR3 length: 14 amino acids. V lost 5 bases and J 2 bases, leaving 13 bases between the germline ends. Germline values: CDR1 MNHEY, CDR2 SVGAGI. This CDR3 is CASSLDRTTYEQYF. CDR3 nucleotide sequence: TGTGCCAGCAGTCTGGACAGAACAACCTACGAGCAGTACTTC.

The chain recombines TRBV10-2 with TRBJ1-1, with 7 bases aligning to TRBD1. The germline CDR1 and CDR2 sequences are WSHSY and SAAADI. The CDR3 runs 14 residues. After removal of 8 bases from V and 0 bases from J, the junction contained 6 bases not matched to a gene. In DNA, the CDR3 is TGCGCCAGCCGGGACAGCTTTATGAACACTGAAGCTTTCTTT. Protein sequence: CASRDSFMNTEAFF.

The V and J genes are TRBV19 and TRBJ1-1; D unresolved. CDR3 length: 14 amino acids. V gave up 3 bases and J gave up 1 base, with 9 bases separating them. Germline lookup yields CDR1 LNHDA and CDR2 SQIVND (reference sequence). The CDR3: CASSIWRPNTEAFF. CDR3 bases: TGTGCCAGTAGTATTTGGAGACCGAACACTGAAGCTTTCTTT.

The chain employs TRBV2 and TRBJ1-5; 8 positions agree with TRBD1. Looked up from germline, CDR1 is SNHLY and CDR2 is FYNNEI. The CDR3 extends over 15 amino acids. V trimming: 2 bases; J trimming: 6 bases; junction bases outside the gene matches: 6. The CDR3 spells CASSERQGASQPQHF. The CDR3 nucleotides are TGTGCCAGCAGTGAACGCCAGGGGGCGAGTCAGCCCCAGCATTTT.

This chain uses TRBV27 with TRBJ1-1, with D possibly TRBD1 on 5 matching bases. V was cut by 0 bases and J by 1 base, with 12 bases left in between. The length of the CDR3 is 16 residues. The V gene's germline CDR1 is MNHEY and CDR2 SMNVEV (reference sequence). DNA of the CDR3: TGTGCCAGCAGTTTATCTTTCGACAGACCGAACACTGAAGCTTTCTTT. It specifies CASSLSFDRPNTEAFF.

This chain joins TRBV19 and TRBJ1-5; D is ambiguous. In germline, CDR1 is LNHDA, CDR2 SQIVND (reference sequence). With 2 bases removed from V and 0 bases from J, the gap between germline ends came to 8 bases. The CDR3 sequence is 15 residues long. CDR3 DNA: TGTGCCAGTAGTATAATCAGAAATAGCAATCAGCCCCAGCATTTT. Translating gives CASSIIRNSNQPQHF. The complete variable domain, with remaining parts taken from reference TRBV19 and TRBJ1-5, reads DGGITQSPKYLFRKEGQNVTLSCEQNLNHDAMYWYRQDPGQGLRLIYYSQIVNDFQKGDIAEGYSVSREKKESFPLTVTSAQKNPTAFYLCASSIIRNSNQPQHFGDGTRLSIL.

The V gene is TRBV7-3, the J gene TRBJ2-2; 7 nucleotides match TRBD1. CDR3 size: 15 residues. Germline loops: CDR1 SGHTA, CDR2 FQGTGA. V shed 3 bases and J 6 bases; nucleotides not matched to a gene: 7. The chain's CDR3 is CASSFTGVGSGELFF. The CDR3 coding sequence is TGTGCCAGCAGCTTTACAGGGGTGGGGTCCGGGGAGCTGTTTTTT. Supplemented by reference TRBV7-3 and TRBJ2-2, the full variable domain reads GAGVSQTPSNKVTEKGKYVELRCDPISGHTALYWYRQSLGQGPEFLIYFQGTGAADDSGLPNDRFFAVRPEGSVSTLKIQRTERGDSAVYLCASSFTGVGSGELFFGEGSRLTVL.

The CDR3 protein is CASSEWGVSNSPLHF. CDR3 sequence (DNA): TGTGCCAGCAGTGAATGGGGGGTCAGTAATTCACCCCTCCACTTT. The rearrangement uses TRBV6-1 and TRBJ1-6, with D possibly matching TRBD1 (5 bases). Germline V CDR1 and CDR2: MNHNS, SASEGT. The CDR3 extends over 15 amino acids. V was pared by 2 bases and J by 6 bases, with 11 bases between.

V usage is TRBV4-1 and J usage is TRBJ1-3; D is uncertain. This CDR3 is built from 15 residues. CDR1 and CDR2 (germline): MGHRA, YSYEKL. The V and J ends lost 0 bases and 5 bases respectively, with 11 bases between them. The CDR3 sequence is CASSQDPGIRNTIYF. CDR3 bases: TGCGCCAGCAGCCAAGACCCGGGAATTCGAAACACCATATATTTT.

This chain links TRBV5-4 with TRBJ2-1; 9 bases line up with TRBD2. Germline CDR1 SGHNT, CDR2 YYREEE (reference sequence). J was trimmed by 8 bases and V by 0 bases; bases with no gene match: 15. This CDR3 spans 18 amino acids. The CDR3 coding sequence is TGTGCCAGCAGCTTGGTTGGGCGACTAGGGCGGGAGGGTGATGAGCAGTTCTTC. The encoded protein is CASSLVGRLGREGDEQFF.